This T cell receptor beta chain originates from a study of cytomegalovirus exposure and HLA in healthy donors. Whole-study findings and limits: Later, an analysis showed that TCR beta chains associated with HLA were more clonally expanded than others that were equally common.

To note about this clone: What it binds is not known.

PCR used 60 Vbeta primers and 13 Jbeta primers. Sequenced by immunoSEQ multiplex PCR; TCRdb stores in-frame clones only, minus some. In all, the sample yields under 200,000 clones. Sequenced: PBMCs. The sequence came from a man younger than 45 in good health and CMV-seronegative.

In DNA, the CDR3 is TGTGCCAGCAGTTTAAGGCAGGGTAAAAACACCATATATTTT. Translation: CASSLRQGKNTIYF. The rearrangement links TRBV28 to TRBJ1-3; weak D call: TRBD1 (5 bases). Germline V gene data show CDR1 as MDHEN and CDR2 as SYDVKM. The CDR3 is 14 amino acids. V lost 2 bases and J 6 bases, leaving 11 bases between the germline ends.